These 13 T cell receptor beta chains originate from one sample sequenced in a study of blood T cell repertoires in COVID-19. Clones were sequenced by immunoSEQ multiplex PCR, and TCRdb holds only the in-frame ones, with some missing. Of under 150,000 clones listed, about 79% are singletons. Sequencing input: peripheral blood. These receptors were taken from an elderly woman with active or convalescent COVID-19.

The chain joins TRBV29-1 to TRBJ2-7, with a possible D match to TRBD1 (6 bases). This CDR3 region has 15 residues. Germline V gene data show CDR1 as SQVTM and CDR2 as ANQGSEA. Trimming left V 4 bases short and J 5 bases short, with 21 bases between. CDR3 sequence (DNA): TGCAGCGTTGGTTACAGGGCAAAAACAACGAACGAGCAGTACTTC. It is translated as CSVGYRAKTTNEQYF.

The rearrangement joins TRBV7-8 to TRBJ1-5; 8 positions agree with TRBD1. The germline V gene has CDR1 SGHVS and CDR2 FQNEAQ. CDR3 length: 17 amino acids. J was trimmed by 0 bases and V by 5 bases; bases with no gene match: 9. The CDR3 reads CASSQGDRGLSNQPQHF. The CDR3, as DNA: TGTGCCAGCAGCCAAGGCGACAGGGGACTTAGCAATCAGCCCCAGCATTTT.

The CDR3 region is CASSVVGEGEQFF. CDR3 nucleotides: TGTGCCAGCAGCGTAGTCGGGGAAGGGGAGCAGTTCTTC. The rearrangement joins TRBV9 to TRBJ2-1; TRBD2 is a possible D gene (5 bases). The CDR3 length is 13 residues. In germline, CDR1 is SGDLS, CDR2 YYNGEE. The V end was cut by 0 bases, the J end by 10 bases, with 11 bases between.

CDR3 DNA: TGTGCCAGTAGTATGGCAGGCCGGACTGAAGCTTTCTTT. It translates to CASSMAGRTEAFF. The chain carries TRBV19 and TRBJ1-1; D remains unclear. Germline CDR1 and CDR2: LNHDA and SQIVND (reference sequence). V was cut by 3 bases and J by 5 bases, with 10 bases left in between. The CDR3 contains 13 residues.

J is TRBJ1-1 and V is TRBV29-1; weak D call: TRBD1 (5 bases). Germline V gene sequence: CDR1 SQVTM, CDR2 ANQGSEA. Between the trimmed V and J ends, which lost 6 bases and 6 bases, there was a span of 11 bases. CDR3 length: 11 residues. CDR3 region: CSVGRGPEAFF. CDR3 sequence (DNA): TGCAGCGTCGGTAGGGGCCCTGAAGCTTTCTTT.

The J gene is TRBJ1-3, the V gene TRBV15; the D is unclear. V was trimmed by 5 bases and J by 0 bases, leaving 8 bases between them. Per the germline V gene, CDR1 is LNHNV and CDR2 is YYDKDF (reference sequence). There are 14 residues in the CDR3. CDR3 nucleotides: TGTGCCACCAGCTCCAGTAACTCTGGAAACACCATATATTTT. Translated, it gives CATSSSNSGNTIYF.

This chain links TRBV5-1 with TRBJ2-7; D might be TRBD1 (5 bases). Germline V gene data show CDR1 as SGHRS and CDR2 as YFSETQ. The length of the CDR3 is 15 residues. V was clipped by 0 bases and J by 2 bases, with 12 bases between them. The CDR3 nucleotides read TGCGCCAGCAGCTTGGGCGCCCAGGGCGCCTACGAGCAGTACTTC. Its translation: CASSLGAQGAYEQYF.

The chain employs TRBV6-4 and TRBJ2-7; 7 positions agree with TRBD1. The V segment lost 7 bases and the J segment 6 bases; nucleotides outside the gene matches: 21. CDR1 and CDR2 from the germline V gene are MRHNA and SNTAGT. The CDR3 sequence is 17 residues long. The chain's CDR3 is CASTNSWDRVRFGEQYF. CDR3 nucleotide sequence: TGTGCCAGCACTAACTCCTGGGACAGAGTCCGGTTCGGCGAGCAGTACTTC.

This clone was recorded once. The chain uses TRBV15 and TRBJ1-3; 7 nucleotides line up with TRBD1. The CDR3 runs to 17 residues. Looked up from germline, CDR1 is LNHNV and CDR2 is YYDKDF (reference sequence). The J segment lost 3 bases and the V segment lost 0 bases, leaving 8 bases of the junction unmatched. CDR3 amino acids: CATSRDLRQGLGNTIYF. CDR3 nucleotide sequence: TGTGCCACCAGCAGAGATCTCCGACAGGGCCTTGGAAACACCATATATTTT.

This chain joins TRBV6-6 and TRBJ1-4; D might be TRBD1 (5 bases). Trimming removed 8 bases from V and 3 bases from J, with 19 bases in between. Germline values: CDR1 MNHNY, CDR2 SVGAGI (reference sequence). The CDR3 is made up of 16 amino acids. The CDR3 here is CASGKTPGAANEKLFF. DNA for the CDR3: TGTGCCAGCGGAAAGACACCTGGGGCGGCTAATGAAAAACTGTTTTTT.

Here the CDR3 DNA reads TGTGCCAGCAGTTCTGGTCAGGGTAGGTCCTACGAGCAGTACTTC. This gives the protein CASSSGQGRSYEQYF. The V call is TRBV27, the J call TRBJ2-7, with a tentative D call TRBD1 (5 bases). The CDR3 length is 15 residues. Germline V gives CDR1 MNHEY, CDR2 SMNVEV (reference sequence). Trimming took off 4 bases at V and 1 base at J, with 14 bases between the two ends.

V usage is TRBV5-1 and J usage is TRBJ1-1; D is unclear. The CDR3 has 14 residues. Trimming removed 5 bases at V and 1 base at J, with 12 bases between. Germline values: CDR1 SGHRS, CDR2 YFSETQ. Here the CDR3 DNA reads TGCGCCAGCAGTATCGAGGCCACGAACACTGAAGCTTTCTTT. It translates to CASSIEATNTEAFF.

V is TRBV2 and J is TRBJ1-4, with 9 positions matching TRBD1. The ends lost 5 bases at V and 3 bases at J; junction bases unmatched: 13. Germline V gene lookup returns CDR1 SNHLY and CDR2 FYNNEI. CDR3 length: 18 amino acids. The CDR3 here is CASSTPGQGSGANEKLFF. The DNA for the CDR3 is TGTGCCAGCAGTACACCGGGACAGGGATCCGGAGCTAATGAAAAACTGTTTTTT.